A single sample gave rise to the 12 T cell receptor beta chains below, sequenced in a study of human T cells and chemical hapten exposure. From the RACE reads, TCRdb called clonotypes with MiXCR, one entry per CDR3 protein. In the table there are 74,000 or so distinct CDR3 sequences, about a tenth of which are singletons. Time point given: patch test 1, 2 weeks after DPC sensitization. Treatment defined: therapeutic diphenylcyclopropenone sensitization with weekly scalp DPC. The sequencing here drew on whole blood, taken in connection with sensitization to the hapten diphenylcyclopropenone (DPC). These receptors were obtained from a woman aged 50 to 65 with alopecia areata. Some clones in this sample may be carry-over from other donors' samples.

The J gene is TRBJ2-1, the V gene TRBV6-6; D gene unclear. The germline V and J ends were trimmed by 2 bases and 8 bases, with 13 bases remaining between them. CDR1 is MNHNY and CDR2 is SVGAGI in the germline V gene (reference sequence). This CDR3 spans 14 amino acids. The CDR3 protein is CASSYRRQVDEQFF. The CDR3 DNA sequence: TGTGCCAGCAGTTACAGACGGCAGGTCGATGAGCAGTTCTTC.

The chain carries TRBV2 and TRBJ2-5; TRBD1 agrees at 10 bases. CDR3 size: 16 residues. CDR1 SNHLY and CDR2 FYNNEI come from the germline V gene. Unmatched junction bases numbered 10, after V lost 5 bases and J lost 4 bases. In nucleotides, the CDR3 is TGTGCCAGCAGTTGGAGCGGGACAGGGGTTACAGAGACCCAGTACTTC. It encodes CASSWSGTGVTETQYF.

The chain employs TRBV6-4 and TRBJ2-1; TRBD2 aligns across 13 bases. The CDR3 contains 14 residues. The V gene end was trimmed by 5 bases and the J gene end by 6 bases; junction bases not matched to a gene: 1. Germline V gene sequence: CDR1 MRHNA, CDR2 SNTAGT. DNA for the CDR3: TGTGCCAGCAGTAGGACTAGCGGGGGCAATGAGCAGTTCTTC. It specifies CASSRTSGGNEQFF.

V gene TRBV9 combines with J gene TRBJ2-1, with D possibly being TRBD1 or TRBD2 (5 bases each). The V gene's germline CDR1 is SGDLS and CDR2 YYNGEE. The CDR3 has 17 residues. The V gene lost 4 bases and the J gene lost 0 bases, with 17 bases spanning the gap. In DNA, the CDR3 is TGTGCCAGCAGCTCCAAGGGACCCCAGAGCTCCTACAATGAGCAGTTCTTC. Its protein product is CASSSKGPQSSYNEQFF.

The CDR3 coding sequence is TGTGCCAGCAGCTCAGGGGGCCACGGTCAGCCCCAGCATTTT. Translation: CASSSGGHGQPQHF. V is TRBV3-1 and J is TRBJ1-5; 8 bases are shared with TRBD1. The trim removed 5 bases at V and 6 bases at J, leaving 6 bases unmatched. CDR1 and CDR2 from the germline V gene are LGHDT and YNNKEL (reference sequence). The CDR3 consists of 14 residues.

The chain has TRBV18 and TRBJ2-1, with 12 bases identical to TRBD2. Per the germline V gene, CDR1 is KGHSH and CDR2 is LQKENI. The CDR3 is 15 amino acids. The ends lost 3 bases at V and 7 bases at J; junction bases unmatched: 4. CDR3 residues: CASSPTSGSWNEQFF. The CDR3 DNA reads TGTGCCAGCTCACCGACTAGCGGGAGTTGGAATGAGCAGTTCTTC.

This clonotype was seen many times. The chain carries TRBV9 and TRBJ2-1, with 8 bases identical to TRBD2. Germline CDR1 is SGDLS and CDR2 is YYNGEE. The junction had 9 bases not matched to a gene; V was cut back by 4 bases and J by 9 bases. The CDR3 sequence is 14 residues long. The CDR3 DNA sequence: TGTGCCAGCAGCTCAGCCGGGACTAGGGGTGAGCAGTTCTTC. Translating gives CASSSAGTRGEQFF.

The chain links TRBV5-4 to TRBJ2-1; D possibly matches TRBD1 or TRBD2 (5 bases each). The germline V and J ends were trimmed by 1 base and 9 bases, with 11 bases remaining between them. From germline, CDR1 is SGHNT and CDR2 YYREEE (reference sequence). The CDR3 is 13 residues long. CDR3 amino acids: CASSLHRGIEQFF. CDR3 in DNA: TGTGCCAGCAGCTTGCACCGGGGCATTGAGCAGTTCTTC.

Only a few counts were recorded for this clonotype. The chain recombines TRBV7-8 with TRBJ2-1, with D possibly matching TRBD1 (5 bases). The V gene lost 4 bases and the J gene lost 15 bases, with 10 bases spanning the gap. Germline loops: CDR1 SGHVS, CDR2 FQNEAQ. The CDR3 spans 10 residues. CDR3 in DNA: TGTGCCAGCAGCTCCAGGGTAATGTTCTTC. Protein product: CASSSRVMFF.

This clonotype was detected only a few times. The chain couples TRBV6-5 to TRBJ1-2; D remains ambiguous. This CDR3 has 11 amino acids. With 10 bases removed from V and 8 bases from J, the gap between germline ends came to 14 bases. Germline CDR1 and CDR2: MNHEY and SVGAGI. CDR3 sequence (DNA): TGTGCCACCCAACGGTTGAAGGGCTACACCTTC. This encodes CATQRLKGYTF.

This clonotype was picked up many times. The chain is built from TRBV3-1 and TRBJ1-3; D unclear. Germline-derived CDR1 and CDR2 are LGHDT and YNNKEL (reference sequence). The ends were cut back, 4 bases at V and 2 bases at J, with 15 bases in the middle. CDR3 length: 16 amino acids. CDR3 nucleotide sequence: TGTGCCAGCAGCCGAGAAGGTTCGGTTACTGGAAACACCATATATTTT. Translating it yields CASSREGSVTGNTIYF.

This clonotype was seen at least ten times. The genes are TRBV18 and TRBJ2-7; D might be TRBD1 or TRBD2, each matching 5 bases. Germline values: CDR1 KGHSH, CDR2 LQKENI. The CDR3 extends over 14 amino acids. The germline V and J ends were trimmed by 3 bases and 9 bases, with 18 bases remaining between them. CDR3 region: CASSPGDSPTGQYF. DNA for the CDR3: TGTGCCAGCTCACCGGGAGACTCCCCTACAGGGCAGTACTTC.